Following are 26 T cell receptor beta chains from one sample sequenced in a study of T cells in Graves' hyperthyroidism and ophthalmopathy. RNA transcripts gave rise to amplified TCR beta CDR3 regions. HTBI primers drove first-round RT-PCR of the TCR CDR3. TCRdb recomputed calls from the multiplex PCR reads with MiXCR, one row per CDR3 protein. Counted here are roughly 740,000 distinct CDR3 sequences, 16% occurring once; the ten biggest clones make up around 8%. Sequenced sample: blood. These TCRs come from a young man with Graves' hyperthyroidism.

This clonotype appeared many times. The V call is TRBV24-1, the J call TRBJ2-6; a weak D match, TRBD2 (6 bases). CDR1 and CDR2 from the germline V gene are KGHDR and SFDVKD. The CDR3 runs 15 residues. Trimming took off 9 bases at V and 4 bases at J, with 15 bases between the two ends. CDR3 loop: CATAPAGPGANVLTF. The CDR3 region has the DNA TGTGCCACCGCTCCGGCGGGGCCCGGGGCCAACGTCCTGACTTTC.

This clonotype turned up a few times. The chain is built from TRBV18 and TRBJ2-2; a possible D gene is TRBD1 (5 bases). The V end was cut by 2 bases, the J end by 0 bases, with 10 bases between. Germline-derived CDR1 and CDR2 are KGHSH and LQKENI. This CDR3 is 16 amino acids long. CDR3 sequence reads: CASSPRWTTNTGELFF. CDR3 in DNA: TGTGCCAGCTCACCAAGGTGGACAACGAACACCGGGGAGCTGTTTTTT.

At least ten counts were recorded for this clonotype. V and J are TRBV5-1 and TRBJ2-3; D is possibly TRBD2 (5 bases). The germline V gene has CDR1 SGHRS and CDR2 YFSETQ. Trimming cost V 4 bases and J 3 bases, with 9 bases left between them. This CDR3 is built from 13 residues. The CDR3 bases are TGCGCCAGCAGCGGAGAGGGAACAGATACGCAGTATTTT. Its protein is CASSGEGTDTQYF.

The chain combines TRBV28 with TRBJ1-6; D is undetermined. Germline values: CDR1 MDHEN, CDR2 SYDVKM. The germline V and J ends were trimmed by 5 bases and 7 bases, with 12 bases remaining between them. The CDR3 consists of 14 residues. This CDR3 reads CASSHGEFNSPLHF. The CDR3 DNA follows: TGTGCCAGCAGTCACGGGGAGTTCAATTCACCCCTCCACTTT.

J is TRBJ1-2 and V is TRBV20-1; 7 nucleotides match TRBD1. The ends lost 5 bases at V and 6 bases at J; junction bases unmatched: 15. In germline, CDR1 is DFQATT, CDR2 SNEGSKA (reference sequence). The CDR3 spans 15 residues. The CDR3 protein is CSAGGALTGFHGYTF. CDR3 sequence (DNA): TGCAGTGCTGGAGGGGCCCTGACAGGGTTCCATGGCTACACCTTC.

J is TRBJ1-5 and V is TRBV11-2; D not certain. CDR3 length: 12 residues. Germline assignment: CDR1 SGHAT and CDR2 FQNNGV. V was shortened by 6 bases and J by 9 bases, with 12 bases between the two germline ends. The CDR3: CASSRRRAPQHF. The CDR3 bases are TGTGCCAGCAGTCGGCGGAGGGCGCCCCAGCATTTT.

Many counts were recorded for this clonotype. The chain has TRBV3-1 and TRBJ2-7; 10 bases agree with TRBD2. Per germline, CDR1 LGHDT and CDR2 YNNKEL (reference sequence). Trimming at V came to 4 bases and at J to 6 bases, leaving 12 bases not matched to a gene. The CDR3 loop spans 16 amino acids. CDR3 sequence: CASSPRPGAGGSEQYF. The CDR3 DNA sequence: TGTGCCAGCAGCCCCCGCCCGGGAGCGGGAGGGTCCGAGCAGTACTTC.

The rearrangement joins TRBV29-1 to TRBJ2-5, with 7 nucleotides matching TRBD1. Germline-derived CDR1 and CDR2 are SQVTM and ANQGSEA. With V trimmed by 4 bases and J by 4 bases, 9 bases remained unmatched. The CDR3 runs 14 residues. CDR3 residues: CSVGGPGQAETQYF. CDR3 coding DNA: TGCAGCGTTGGGGGTCCAGGACAGGCAGAGACCCAGTACTTC.

As concerns this clonotype: A much bigger clone sits one base away, suggesting this may be a read error. The chain has TRBV7-9 and TRBJ2-5, with a possible D match to TRBD2 (6 bases). Germline CDR1 and CDR2: SEHNR and FQNEAQ (reference sequence). The CDR3 length is 14 residues. The DNA for the CDR3 is TGTGTCAGCAGTTTTAGCGGTAACCAAGAGACCCAGTACTTC. This encodes CVSSFSGNQETQYF.

The sample holds many counts of this clonotype. The chain uses TRBV28 and TRBJ2-5, with D unclear. This CDR3 spans 12 amino acids. Germline lookup yields CDR1 MDHEN and CDR2 SYDVKM. The germline V and J ends were trimmed by 8 bases and 4 bases, with 11 bases remaining between them. CDR3 in DNA: TGTGCCAGCGGAACCCCAAGAGAGACCCAGTACTTC. Translating gives CASGTPRETQYF.

The J gene is TRBJ2-1, the V gene TRBV20-1; D perhaps matches TRBD2 (6 bases). Germline V gives CDR1 DFQATT, CDR2 SNEGSKA (reference sequence). The V end lost 2 bases, the J end lost 5 bases, and 13 bases lay between the germline ends. This CDR3 is 14 amino acids long. CDR3 sequence reads: CSARTGTLNNEQFF. CDR3 coding DNA: TGCAGTGCTAGAACCGGGACTCTAAACAATGAGCAGTTCTTC.

This clonotype was counted many times. The chain employs TRBV18 and TRBJ2-7, with TRBD1 as a possible D gene (6 bases). The V and J ends lost 3 bases and 6 bases respectively, with 12 bases between them. In germline, CDR1 is KGHSH, CDR2 LQKENI. The CDR3 contains 13 residues. The CDR3 here is CASSPPGAGEQYF. CDR3 coding DNA: TGTGCCAGCTCACCTCCAGGGGCGGGCGAGCAGTACTTC.

This clonotype was counted only a few times. The CDR3: CASSFVGSYGYTF. CDR3 in DNA: TGTGCCAGCAGTTTTGTAGGGAGTTATGGCTACACCTTC. This chain joins TRBV28 and TRBJ1-2; D is undetermined. Trimming cost V 3 bases and J 5 bases, with 10 bases left between them. Germline CDR1 is MDHEN and CDR2 is SYDVKM. This CDR3 has 13 residues.

In its sample, this clonotype was seen many times. The chain uses TRBV7-8 and TRBJ2-7; D tentatively reads TRBD1 or TRBD2 (5 bases each). Germline assignment: CDR1 SGHVS and CDR2 FQNEAQ. V lost 2 bases and J 3 bases, leaving 20 bases between the germline ends. The CDR3 consists of 17 residues. This CDR3 reads CASSLRDPRAIGYEQYF. CDR3 nucleotide sequence: TGTGCCAGCAGCTTAAGGGACCCGCGGGCAATAGGCTACGAGCAGTACTTC. Together with reference TRBV7-8 and TRBJ2-7, the CDR3 gives the full variable domain: GAGVSQSPRYKVAKRGQDVALRCDPISGHVSLFWYQQALGQGPEFLTYFQNEAQLDKSGLPSDRFFAERPEGSVSTLKIQRTQQEDSAVYLCASSLRDPRAIGYEQYFGPGTRLTVT.

The chain has TRBV18 and TRBJ2-7; 8 bases line up with TRBD1. The CDR3 spans 16 residues. Germline V CDR1 and CDR2: KGHSH, LQKENI. The V gene end was trimmed by 3 bases and the J gene end by 7 bases; junction bases not matched to a gene: 14. Here the CDR3 DNA reads TGTGCCAGCTCACCGAGACAGGGGAAGAGGTTCGATGAGCAGTACTTC. Protein product: CASSPRQGKRFDEQYF. The variable domain in full, with the rest retrieved from reference TRBV18 and TRBJ2-7, is NAGVMQNPRHLVRRRGQEARLRCSPMKGHSHVYWYRQLPEEGLKFMVYLQKENIIDESGMPKERFSAEFPKEGPSILRIQQVVRGDSAAYFCASSPRQGKRFDEQYFGPGTRLTVT.

This clonotype was found many times. The V gene is TRBV18, the J gene TRBJ2-1; TRBD1 matches at 8 bases. V shed 6 bases and J 6 bases; nucleotides not matched to a gene: 4. The CDR3 consists of 13 residues. Germline V gives CDR1 KGHSH, CDR2 LQKENI. CDR3 region: CASSEQGGNEQFF. In nucleotides, the CDR3 is TGTGCCAGCTCGGAACAGGGGGGCAATGAGCAGTTCTTC.

This clonotype showed up many times. This chain uses TRBV7-9 with TRBJ1-3; no clear D gene. V was clipped by 0 bases and J by 4 bases, with 7 bases between them. Germline V CDR1 and CDR2: SEHNR, FQNEAQ (reference sequence). CDR3 length: 14 residues. Here the CDR3 reads CASSLALIGNTIYF. Here the CDR3 DNA reads TGTGCCAGCAGCTTAGCCCTAATCGGAAACACCATATATTTT.

This clonotype appeared a few times. It may be a read error: a sequence one base away is much more abundant. The conserved phenylalanine or tryptophan is not found at the CDR3 terminus, so this likely reflects a read error. This chain uses TRBV7-2 with TRBJ2-5, with a tentative D call TRBD2 (7 bases). The CDR3 totals 14 residues. Germline values: CDR1 SGHTA, CDR2 FQGNSA. V was clipped by 0 bases and J by 4 bases, with 9 bases between them. The CDR3 region has the DNA TGTGCCAGCAGCTTAGCCCGGGGGGCAGAGACCCAGTACCTC. It translates to CASSLARGAETQYL.

The chain carries TRBV19 and TRBJ1-2, with D possibly matching TRBD1 (5 bases). Germline V CDR1 and CDR2: LNHDA, SQIVND (reference sequence). The CDR3 contains 16 residues. The V and J ends lost 8 bases and 0 bases respectively, with 19 bases between them. CDR3 DNA sequence: TGTGCCAGTTACCAGACAGCGGCGGGTCCTAACTATGGCTACACCTTC. This translates into CASYQTAAGPNYGYTF.

V is TRBV12-3 or TRBV12-4 and J is TRBJ1-5; D uncertain. V lost 2 bases and J 2 bases, leaving 10 bases between the germline ends. This CDR3 region has 15 residues. This CDR3 reads CASSLLGIGNQPQHF. CDR3 bases: TGTGCCAGCAGTTTATTAGGGATCGGCAATCAGCCCCAGCATTTT.

This clonotype was seen at least ten times. This sequence joins TRBV28 and TRBJ2-5, with 11 bases lining up with TRBD1. V trimming: 6 bases; J trimming: 1 base; junction bases outside the gene matches: 1. The germline CDR1 and CDR2 sequences are MDHEN and SYDVKM. The CDR3 covers 14 residues. The CDR3: CASRGTGGQETQYF. In DNA, the CDR3 is TGTGCCAGCAGAGGGACAGGGGGCCAAGAGACCCAGTACTTC.

This clonotype was found a few times. The J gene is TRBJ1-1, the V gene TRBV5-1, with 7 bases identical to TRBD1. The CDR3 is made up of 14 amino acids. Germline V gene sequence: CDR1 SGHRS, CDR2 YFSETQ. J gave up 4 bases and V 9 bases, and 12 bases lay outside the gene matches. This chain's CDR3 is CANSRQGRGTEAFF. DNA for the CDR3: TGCGCCAACTCAAGACAGGGACGTGGCACTGAAGCTTTCTTT.

This clonotype was observed a few times. The V call is TRBV4-1, the J call TRBJ1-4, with 7 bases that match TRBD1. V lost 0 bases and J lost 1; bases outside the gene matches: 5. Germline V CDR1 and CDR2: MGHRA, YSYEKL. There are 17 residues in the CDR3. Written as DNA, the CDR3 is TGCGCCAGCAGCCAAGAAATGAGGGGGCGAACTAATGAAAAACTGTTTTTT. This sequence encodes CASSQEMRGRTNEKLFF.

This clonotype was counted at least ten times. The rearrangement joins TRBV6-5 to TRBJ1-6; TRBD1 is a possible D gene (5 bases). V lost 0 bases, J lost 11 bases, and 14 bases lay in between. The germline CDR1 and CDR2 sequences are MNHEY and SVGAGI. This CDR3 has 15 residues. The CDR3 protein is CASSYSGAGATPLHF. CDR3 coding DNA: TGTGCCAGCAGTTACTCAGGGGCCGGTGCTACACCCCTCCACTTT.

This clonotype was counted between two and nine times. The chain has TRBV30 and TRBJ2-6; 8 nucleotides match TRBD1. Losses at the gene ends were 3 bases for V and 1 base for J; bases not matched to a gene: 8. The CDR3 length is 17 residues. Germline V gene data show CDR1 as GTSNPN and CDR2 as SVGIG (reference sequence). This CDR3 is CAWRRGQGQSGANVLTF. The CDR3 DNA follows: TGTGCCTGGAGGAGAGGACAGGGCCAATCTGGGGCCAACGTCCTGACTTTC.

This clonotype was seen repeatedly, ten times or more. The genes are TRBV18 and TRBJ1-1, with a weak D call TRBD1 (5 bases). Germline V lookup: CDR1 KGHSH, CDR2 LQKENI. This CDR3 spans 13 amino acids. V lost 4 bases to trimming and J lost 7 bases, with 13 bases between them. CDR3 coding DNA: TGTGCCAGCTCACGCGACAGCGCGTATGAAGCTTTCTTT. Translated: CASSRDSAYEAFF.